These 18 T cell receptor beta chains were sequenced from one sample in a study of blood T cells in healthy people across ages. A second PCR, run for about 7 to 11 cycles, used a sample-barcoded 5' primer plus a J-beta primer mix. TCRdb redid the calling of the 5' RACE reads with MiXCR, one entry per CDR3 protein. The data contain about a million distinct CDR3 sequences, 51% of them singletons. Sequenced: blood. Receptors originate from a woman aged 60-70 years in good health.

This clonotype was counted at least ten times. The chain combines TRBV29-1 with TRBJ2-6, with a possible D match to TRBD2 (6 bases). Germline-derived CDR1 and CDR2 are SQVTM and ANQGSEA. The CDR3 contains 15 residues. Between the trimmed V and J ends, which lost 6 bases and 2 bases, there was a span of 14 bases. The CDR3 spells CSVTFGGPGANVLTF. CDR3 nucleotide sequence: TGCAGCGTAACCTTCGGGGGTCCTGGGGCCAACGTCCTGACTTTC. The full variable domain, with the rest looked up from reference TRBV29-1 and TRBJ2-6, is SAVISQKPSRDICQRGTSLTIQCQVDSQVTMMFWYRQQPGQSLTLIATANQGSEATYESGFVIDKFPISRPNLTFSTLTVSNMSPEDSSIYLCSVTFGGPGANVLTFGAGSRLTVL.

This chain links TRBV28 with TRBJ1-1; 8 nucleotides align to TRBD1. The CDR3 is 14 residues long. The J segment lost 1 base and the V segment lost 5 bases, leaving 3 bases of the junction unmatched. Per the germline V gene, CDR1 is MDHEN and CDR2 is SYDVKM. The CDR3 bases are TGTGCCAGCAGTAACGACAGGGGGAACACTGAAGCTTTCTTT. As protein: CASSNDRGNTEAFF. The full variable domain, its missing parts supplied by reference TRBV28 and TRBJ1-1, is DVKVTQSSRYLVKRTGEKVFLECVQDMDHENMFWYRQDPGLGLRLIYFSYDVKMKEKGDIPEGYSVSREKKERFSLILESASTNQTSMYLCASSNDRGNTEAFFGQGTRLTVV.

This clonotype was observed a handful of times. The gene calls are TRBV12-5 and TRBJ2-3; 8 nucleotides match TRBD2. The CDR3 spans 17 residues. V was clipped by 2 bases and J by 2 bases; unmatched bases: 9. Germline CDR1 LGHNT, CDR2 FRNRAP. CDR3 coding DNA: TGTGCTAGTGGTTTGATCCTTAGCGGGGCCCCCACAGATACGCAGTATTTT. Protein: CASGLILSGAPTDTQYF.

This clonotype was seen a few times. V usage is TRBV7-9 and J usage is TRBJ2-5; 7 bases match TRBD1. The CDR3 is 15 residues long. Looked up from germline, CDR1 is SEHNR and CDR2 is FQNEAQ (reference sequence). V lost 5 bases and J lost 3; bases outside the gene matches: 9. The CDR3 loop is CASSTPPGQKETQYF. In nucleotides, the CDR3 is TGTGCCAGCAGCACACCCCCGGGACAGAAAGAGACCCAGTACTTC.

The chain employs TRBV3-1 and TRBJ1-2; 10 bases line up with TRBD1. CDR1 and CDR2 (germline): LGHDT, YNNKEL (reference sequence). Trimming at V came to 5 bases and at J to 7 bases, leaving 4 bases not matched to a gene. The CDR3 runs to 13 residues. For the CDR3, the DNA is TGTGCCAGCAGCGCGGACAGGGGGTCTGGCTACACCTTC. It encodes CASSADRGSGYTF.

This clonotype was recorded a few times. The chain links TRBV20-1 to TRBJ2-1; D not certain. The CDR3 covers 12 residues. Germline V gene sequence: CDR1 DFQATT, CDR2 SNEGSKA (reference sequence). DNA for the CDR3: TGCAGCGTCACCCTCTTCCACAATGAGCAGTTCTTC. Residues: CSVTLFHNEQFF.

This chain connects TRBV6-5 to TRBJ2-7; 7 nucleotides match TRBD2. This CDR3 has 22 amino acids. The germline V gene has CDR1 MNHEY and CDR2 SVGAGI. Losses at the gene ends were 0 bases for V and 2 bases for J; bases not matched to a gene: 25. Here the CDR3 reads CASSYSPSQFTSDPRGAYEQYF. In nucleotides, the CDR3 is TGTGCCAGCAGTTACTCTCCCTCACAGTTTACTAGCGATCCTAGAGGGGCCTACGAGCAGTACTTC.

The rearrangement joins TRBV10-3 to TRBJ2-5; TRBD1 might be the D (6 bases). Germline CDR1 is ENHRY and CDR2 is SYGVKD. The CDR3 runs to 13 residues. V was clipped by 6 bases and J by 2 bases, with 10 bases between them. The CDR3 DNA reads as TGTGCCATCAGCAACAGGGTGCAAGAGACCCAGTACTTC. Translation: CAISNRVQETQYF.

V and J are TRBV10-2 and TRBJ2-4; possibly TRBD2 for D (6 bases). The J call may be mistaken, given a closer DNA end match to TRBJ2-5. This CDR3 comprises 15 residues. Germline V gene data show CDR1 as WSHSY and CDR2 as SAAADI. The CDR3 DNA sequence: TGCGCCAGCAGTGAACGGGGAGGACCCAGGGAGACCCAGTACTTC. Protein product: CASSERGGPRETQYF.

This chain uses TRBV6-2 or TRBV6-3 with TRBJ2-3; maybe TRBD2 (6 bases). The CDR3 is 15 residues long. The V and J ends lost 8 bases and 4 bases respectively, with 19 bases between them. Germline values: CDR1 MNHEY, CDR2 SVGEGT. The CDR3 region is CASDAGTTVPDTQYF. In nucleotides, the CDR3 is TGTGCCAGCGACGCGGGGACCACGGTCCCAGATACGCAGTATTTT.

J is TRBJ2-3 and V is TRBV12-5; tentative D call: TRBD2 (6 bases). The CDR3 sequence is 14 residues long. Germline lookup yields CDR1 LGHNT and CDR2 FRNRAP. V lost 3 bases and J 7 bases, leaving 14 bases between the germline ends. This chain's CDR3 is CASGFSGGMNTQYF. The CDR3 DNA follows: TGTGCTAGTGGTTTTTCCGGGGGTATGAATACGCAGTATTTT.

The gene calls are TRBV12-3 or TRBV12-4 and TRBJ2-6, with TRBD2 identical over 13 bases. With V trimmed by 0 bases and J by 8 bases, 4 bases remained unmatched. CDR3 length: 17 residues. CDR3 bases: TGTGCCAGCAGTTTAGCGCTGGGACTAGCGGGGCCCAACGTCCTGACTTTC. It is translated as CASSLALGLAGPNVLTF.

The V gene is TRBV6-1, the J gene TRBJ2-5; D is undetermined. Germline lookup yields CDR1 MNHNS and CDR2 SASEGT. The germline V and J ends were trimmed by 2 bases and 3 bases, with 10 bases remaining between them. The CDR3 is made up of 14 amino acids. Here the CDR3 DNA reads TGTGCCAGCAGTGAATTGTCCAGGAAAGAGACCCAGTACTTC. It translates to CASSELSRKETQYF.

V and J are TRBV7-9 and TRBJ2-7; 7 bases agree with TRBD1. The germline CDR1 and CDR2 sequences are SEHNR and FQNEAQ (reference sequence). CDR3 length: 13 residues. J gave up 7 bases and V 5 bases, and 8 bases lay outside the gene matches. CDR3 sequence: CASSLTGMEEQYF. The CDR3 DNA sequence: TGTGCCAGCAGCCTGACAGGGATGGAGGAGCAGTACTTC.

V and J are TRBV21-1 and TRBJ2-7; TRBD1, as called in the table, went unchecked against the DNA. TRBV21-1 is reported as a pseudogene. The CDR3 contains 20 residues. CDR3 region: CASSGLNGGRGLKKTYEQYF. CDR3 nucleotide sequence: TGTGCCAGCAGCGGATTGAATGGGGGCAGGGGCCTTAAGAAGACCTACGAGCAGTACTTC.

The chain combines TRBV20-1 with TRBJ2-3, with 12 bases lining up with TRBD2. The germline gives CDR1 DFQATT, CDR2 SNEGSKA (reference sequence). Losses at the gene ends were 6 bases for V and 10 bases for J; bases not matched to a gene: 11. This CDR3 spans 14 amino acids. The CDR3 spells CSARDPSGGAAQYF. CDR3 nucleotide sequence: TGCAGTGCCCGAGATCCTAGCGGGGGGGCGGCGCAGTATTTT.

This clonotype has a handful of counts. The gene calls are TRBV29-1 and TRBJ1-5; tentatively, D is TRBD1 (5 bases). Germline lookup yields CDR1 SQVTM and CDR2 ANQGSEA. This CDR3 spans 12 amino acids. Trimming left V 7 bases short and J 6 bases short, with 13 bases between. The CDR3 region is CSATGEGQPQHF. The CDR3 nucleotides read TGCAGCGCCACAGGTGAGGGTCAGCCCCAGCATTTT.

The chain uses TRBV29-1 and TRBJ2-7, with TRBD1 matching over 9 bases. There are 13 residues in the CDR3. The germline V gene encodes CDR1 SQVTM and CDR2 ANQGSEA. The ends lost 6 bases at V and 6 bases at J; junction bases unmatched: 9. The CDR3 loop reads CSVKQGAWSEQYF. CDR3 nucleotide sequence: TGCAGCGTGAAACAGGGGGCTTGGAGCGAGCAGTACTTC.